This record looks at one TCR beta chain sequence and its context. Its antigen is currently unknown. This entry comes from a study of OX40 agonist ivuxolimab in advanced cancers. Whole-study context: Ivuxolimab doses were 0.01, 0.1, 0.3, 1.5, 3 or 10 mg/kg every 2 weeks. Head and neck, renal cell, melanoma or hepatocellular carcinoma were the cancers that dose-escalation patients had.

Losses at the gene ends were 5 bases for V and 4 bases for J; bases not matched to a gene: 7. This CDR3 is 16 amino acids long. Germline values: CDR1 SGHTA, CDR2 FQGNSA. Sequenced by immunoSEQ multiplex PCR; TCRdb stores in-frame clones only, minus some. The table includes tens of thousands of clones, more than 75% detected once. Regarding the study as a whole: Clonal expansion in partial responders at 0.1-3.0 mg/kg ranked among the lowest.

Sequences were derived from CD4+ or CD8+ T cells sorted from blood, sampled in a trial of the OX40 agonist ivuxolimab. The TCR originated in an adult with an advanced solid tumor such as melanoma, head and neck, liver or kidney cancer. The chain employs TRBV7-2 and TRBJ2-6; 8 bases map to TRBD1. The CDR3 nucleotides read TGTGCCAGCAGCCGCCAGACAGGGGACGGGGCCAACGTCCTGACTTTC. This codes for CASSRQTGDGANVLTF.